This entry concerns a single TCR beta chain. Antigen: not known. Germline loops: CDR1 LGHDT, CDR2 YNNKEL (reference sequence). V trimming: 0 bases; J trimming: 2 bases; junction bases outside the gene matches: 7. CDR3 length equals 16 residues. The data stem from a study of persistence of HIV-infected CD4 T cells. The immunoSEQ assay was version 4, run in survey mode. The protocol was immunoSEQ multiplex PCR, while the TCRdb copy is restricted to in-frame clones and leaves out a portion. The repertoire has just over 40,000 clones, around 78% of them found once; the top ten carry approximately 15%. An overlapping HIV-1 Gag peptide pool stimulated these cells at roughly 0.97 ug/peptide/mL. Memory cells lacking CD40L and CD69 with high CD45RO were sorted.

The rearrangement links TRBV3-1 (or the pseudogene TRBV3-2) to TRBJ2-7; 7 bases align to TRBD2. The specimen was CD4+ T cells sorted from PBMCs after 18-hour stimulation, collected from a patient who received antiretroviral therapy. The source of this sequence is an adult man with HIV who was CMV-seropositive. The CDR3 nucleotides read TGTGCCAGCAGCCAAGAAGGTGCTAGCGGAGCCTACGAGCAGTACTTC. Protein product: CASSQEGASGAYEQYF.